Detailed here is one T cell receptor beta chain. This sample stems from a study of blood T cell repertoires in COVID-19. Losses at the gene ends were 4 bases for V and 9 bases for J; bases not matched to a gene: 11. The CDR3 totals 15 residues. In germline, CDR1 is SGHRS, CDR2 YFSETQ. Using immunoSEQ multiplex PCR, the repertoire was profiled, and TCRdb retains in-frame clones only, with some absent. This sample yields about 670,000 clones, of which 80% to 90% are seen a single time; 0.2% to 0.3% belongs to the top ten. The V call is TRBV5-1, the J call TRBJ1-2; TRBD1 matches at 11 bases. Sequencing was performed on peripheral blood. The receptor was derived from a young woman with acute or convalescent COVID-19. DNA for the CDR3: TGCGCCAGCAGCCTCAGGACAGGGGGCGCCTGGAGCTACACCTTC. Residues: CASSLRTGGAWSYTF.